The 8 T cell receptor beta chains below all came from one sample that was sequenced in a study of shared clonotypes between healthy human individuals. TCRdb's copy holds only in-frame clones and misses some; the assay was immunoSEQ multiplex PCR. The sample gives millions of clones, more than 90% of which show up once; roughly 0.15% is in the top ten. Sample: naive CD4+ T cells sorted from blood. Subset described: CD45RA+ positively selected. The receptors were sampled from a man younger than 35 in good health.

As to this clone: Other DNA sequences from this sample encode an identical CDR3 as well. The J gene is TRBJ1-2, the V gene TRBV5-1, with no clear D. The germline gives CDR1 SGHRS, CDR2 YFSETQ. The length of the CDR3 is 13 residues. The V gene lost 1 base and the J gene lost 3 bases, with 7 bases spanning the gap. In nucleotides, the CDR3 is TGCGCCAGCAGCTTGTCGCCCGACTATGGCTACACCTTC. Amino acid sequence: CASSLSPDYGYTF.

This clone occurred a few times. In DNA form, the CDR3 reads TGCGCCAGCAGTGAGTCGCCGCAGGTCCGCTCTGGAAACACCATATATTTT. Amino acid sequence: CASSESPQVRSGNTIYF. V and J are TRBV10-1 and TRBJ1-3; no clear D gene. V was pared by 0 bases and J by 0 bases, with 12 bases between. Germline CDR1 and CDR2: WNHNN and SYGVQD (reference sequence). The CDR3 sequence is 17 residues long.

The table lists this clone with a count of one. J is TRBJ2-1 and V is TRBV10-3, with D possibly being TRBD1 or TRBD2 (5 bases each). This CDR3 contains 15 residues. Trimming took off 6 bases at V and 0 bases at J, with 12 bases between the two ends. Germline CDR1 is ENHRY and CDR2 is SYGVKD. CDR3 coding DNA: TGTGCCATCAGCCAGGTCGGGGCCTCCTACAATGAGCAGTTCTTC. Its protein product is CAISQVGASYNEQFF.

V and J are TRBV7-2 and TRBJ2-2; TRBD2 might be the D (6 bases). CDR1 is SGHTA, CDR2 FQGNSA, per germline. This CDR3 is built from 17 residues. Trimming cost V 5 bases and J 1 base, with 17 bases left between them. CDR3 nucleotides: TGTGCCAGCAGCCCGGAGGGACCCAGAAGGAACACCGGGGAGCTGTTTTTT. This sequence encodes CASSPEGPRRNTGELFF. Together with reference TRBV7-2 and TRBJ2-2, the CDR3 gives the full variable domain: GAGVSQSPSNKVTEKGKDVELRCDPISGHTALYWYRQSLGQGLEFLIYFQGNSAPDKSGLPSDRFSAERTGGSVSTLTIQRTQQEDSAVYLCASSPEGPRRNTGELFFGEGSRLTVL.

As to this clone: Other DNA sequences in the sample encode the same CDR3. This chain connects TRBV28 to TRBJ1-6; D uncertain. The CDR3 totals 17 residues. CDR1 is MDHEN and CDR2 is SYDVKM in the germline V gene. Trimming shortened V by 3 bases and J by 6 bases, and 18 bases separated the two germline ends. CDR3 in amino acids: CASSFGRRRTLNSPLHF. In DNA form, the CDR3 reads TGTGCCAGCAGTTTCGGAAGGAGACGTACTCTTAATTCACCCCTCCACTTT.

The CDR3 DNA is TGTGCCAGCAGCACCTGGACTAGCGGGGGTTTCTACGAGCAGTACTTC. Translation gives CASSTWTSGGFYEQYF. The chain has TRBV7-2 and TRBJ2-7; 13 bases agree with TRBD2. The ends lost 5 bases at V and 3 bases at J; junction bases unmatched: 7. Germline V gene data show CDR1 as SGHTA and CDR2 as FQGNSA. This CDR3 has 16 residues.

This clone was observed a few times. The chain joins TRBV5-1 to TRBJ2-7, with D uncertain. The V gene's germline CDR1 is SGHRS and CDR2 YFSETQ. V was pared by 0 bases and J by 5 bases, with 6 bases between. The CDR3 length is 12 residues. CDR3 amino acids: CASSLVGNEQYF. CDR3 in DNA: TGCGCCAGCAGCTTGGTAGGGAACGAGCAGTACTTC.

V usage is TRBV28 and J usage is TRBJ1-4; D uncertain. V lost 7 bases to trimming and J lost 3 bases, with 12 bases between them. The CDR3 covers 14 residues. Germline CDR1 reads MDHEN; CDR2 reads SYDVKM. The CDR3 bases are TGTGCCAGCACCCCGTTGGTTTCTAATGAAAAACTGTTTTTT. Its protein product is CASTPLVSNEKLFF.